This T cell receptor beta chain was sequenced in a study of T cells in Graves' hyperthyroidism and ophthalmopathy. This clonotype has at least ten counts. From RNA transcripts, TCR beta CDR3 regions were amplified. HTBI primers were employed in a first-round RT-PCR of the TCR CDR3. TCRdb itself ran the multiplex PCR reads through MiXCR, one entry per CDR3 protein. This sample has around 800,000 distinct CDR3 sequences, with around 38% found just once. CDR3 length equals 17 residues. The V gene's germline CDR1 is SEHNR and CDR2 FQNEAQ (reference sequence). V dropped 5 bases and J dropped 4 bases, with 23 bases sitting between them. Fresh 10 ml peripheral blood yielded PBMCs.

The sequenced material came from blood. The genes are TRBV7-9 and TRBJ1-2; no firm D call. The clonotype originates from a man in his late teens or twenties with Graves' hyperthyroidism. In DNA, the CDR3 is TGTGCCAGCAGCCCCGATTACCTTACAATTGGGTCCTATGGCTACACCTTC. Translated, it gives CASSPDYLTIGSYGYTF.